One sample yielded the 31 T cell receptor beta chains listed below, sequenced in a study of shared clonotypes between healthy human individuals. TCRdb's table, derived via immunoSEQ multiplex PCR, lists solely in-frame clones and lacks some. The table shows about 600,000 clones, with less than 98% occurring only once. Sequencing input: naive CD4+ T cells sorted from blood. Sample subset: CD45RA+ positively selected. The source of these receptors is a woman in her 30s in good health.

The chain uses TRBV25-1 and TRBJ2-7, with D maybe TRBD1 (6 bases). This CDR3 comprises 17 residues. V was shortened by 0 bases and J by 3 bases, with 18 bases between the two germline ends. Looked up from germline, CDR1 is MGHDK and CDR2 is SYGVNS. CDR3 protein: CASSEYIQGYLNYEQYF. DNA of the CDR3: TGTGCCAGCAGTGAATATATTCAGGGGTACCTGAACTACGAGCAGTACTTC.

This clone was detected once. V gene TRBV2 combines with J gene TRBJ1-2, with 12 bases identical to TRBD1. Germline V gene sequence: CDR1 SNHLY, CDR2 FYNNEI. The CDR3 is 19 amino acids. The V segment lost 4 bases and the J segment 8 bases; nucleotides outside the gene matches: 20. The CDR3 region is CASSVVVGDRGPHRRGYTF. The CDR3 DNA reads TGTGCCAGCAGTGTAGTAGTTGGGGACAGGGGGCCTCATCGTCGGGGCTACACCTTC.

This sequence joins TRBV7-2 and TRBJ1-5, with TRBD1 as a possible D gene (5 bases). From germline, CDR1 is SGHTA and CDR2 FQGNSA. Trimming took 1 base from V and 0 from J, leaving 10 bases between them. The CDR3 contains 16 residues. DNA for the CDR3: TGTGCCAGCAGCTTAGTACAGGCCTATAGCAATCAGCCCCAGCATTTT. Amino acids: CASSLVQAYSNQPQHF.

A remark on this clone: Distinct nucleotide sequences in the sample also encode this CDR3. The genes are TRBV9 and TRBJ2-7; no clear D gene. The CDR3 is 14 residues long. Trimming removed 0 bases at V and 1 base at J, with 8 bases between. Germline V gene sequence: CDR1 SGDLS, CDR2 YYNGEE. CDR3 in amino acids: CASSVEGTSYEQYF. In nucleotides, the CDR3 is TGTGCCAGCAGCGTAGAGGGTACATCCTACGAGCAGTACTTC.

V and J are TRBV6-6 and TRBJ1-1; 12 nucleotides match TRBD1. Trimming took 6 bases from V and 4 from J; bases not matched to a gene: 0. The CDR3 extends over 13 amino acids. The germline V gene has CDR1 MNHNY and CDR2 SVGAGI (reference sequence). The CDR3: CASRGQGATEAFF. CDR3 DNA sequence: TGTGCCAGCAGGGGACAGGGGGCCACTGAAGCTTTCTTT.

The CDR3 DNA sequence: TGCGCCAGCAGCTTGTTCTGGCCAGCAACTAATGAAAAACTGTTTTTT. The encoded protein is CASSLFWPATNEKLFF. The genes are TRBV5-1 and TRBJ1-4; D gene uncertain. The germline gives CDR1 SGHRS, CDR2 YFSETQ. The CDR3 is 16 residues long. Trimming stripped 1 base from V and 0 bases from J, with 10 bases between.

This chain connects TRBV11-2 to TRBJ1-2, with a possible D match to TRBD1 (6 bases). V lost 3 bases to trimming and J lost 0 bases, with 20 bases between them. Germline V gene data show CDR1 as SGHAT and CDR2 as FQNNGV. The CDR3 is 18 amino acids. CDR3: CASSFLPGTSTSNYGYTF. DNA of the CDR3: TGTGCCAGCAGCTTCCTTCCCGGGACATCTACTTCTAACTATGGCTACACCTTC.

In this sample, this clone turned up once. The chain carries TRBV6-5 and TRBJ2-7; D gene unclear. V was clipped by 5 bases and J by 4 bases, with 6 bases between them. This CDR3 comprises 11 residues. Germline lookup yields CDR1 MNHEY and CDR2 SVGAGI. CDR3 sequence reads: CASSEGYEQYF. CDR3 bases: TGTGCCAGCAGTGAAGGGTACGAGCAGTACTTC.

This clone was detected only once. V is TRBV14 and J is TRBJ1-1, with a possible D match to TRBD1 (5 bases). The CDR3 has 14 residues. Germline CDR1 SGHDN, CDR2 FVKESK. V was shortened by 4 bases and J by 12 bases, with 21 bases between the two germline ends. The CDR3 coding sequence is TGTGCCAGCAGCCCACAACCGGGGGGTCCGTCGACTTTCTTT. It specifies CASSPQPGGPSTFF.

The chain couples TRBV19 to TRBJ1-5; D unresolved. Looked up from germline, CDR1 is LNHDA and CDR2 is SQIVND (reference sequence). The CDR3 is 14 amino acids. V was cut by 9 bases and J by 5 bases, with 17 bases left in between. The CDR3 coding sequence is TGTGCCAGCAGTGGACCCTCTCGGGATCAGCCCCAGCATTTT. Translating it yields CASSGPSRDQPQHF.

The CDR3 DNA sequence: TGTGCCAGCAGTGACGAACCCTACGAGCAGTACTTC. This sequence encodes CASSDEPYEQYF. The chain carries TRBV6-6 and TRBJ2-7; the D is unclear. The CDR3 runs 12 residues. Germline V gene data show CDR1 as MNHNY and CDR2 as SVGAGI (reference sequence). V was clipped by 5 bases and J by 2 bases, with 7 bases between them.

The chain joins TRBV19 to TRBJ1-5; D is unclear. With 6 bases removed from V and 3 bases from J, the gap between germline ends came to 18 bases. The CDR3 is 16 residues long. Germline V CDR1 and CDR2: LNHDA, SQIVND (reference sequence). The CDR3 is CASSLTAPTINQPQHF. The CDR3 region has the DNA TGTGCCAGTAGCCTAACAGCCCCAACTATCAATCAGCCCCAGCATTTT.

The chain links TRBV6-5 to TRBJ1-2, with a tentative D call TRBD1 (6 bases). Per germline, CDR1 MNHEY and CDR2 SVGAGI. The ends were cut back, 1 base at V and 9 bases at J, with 12 bases in the middle. This CDR3 has 13 amino acids. The CDR3 nucleotides read TGTGCCAGCAGTTACTTTCTTCAGGGGAGCTACACCTTC. This codes for CASSYFLQGSYTF.

This chain uses TRBV5-1 with TRBJ1-3; 7 bases are a match to TRBD1. V trimming: 4 bases; J trimming: 1 base; junction bases outside the gene matches: 5. The CDR3 is 15 residues long. Germline V gene lookup returns CDR1 SGHRS and CDR2 YFSETQ. CDR3 loop: CASSRDSTSGNTIYF. The CDR3 nucleotides are TGCGCCAGCAGCCGGGACAGCACGTCTGGAAACACCATATATTTT.

The chain joins TRBV5-5 to TRBJ1-1; perhaps TRBD1 as D (6 bases). Trimming pared 3 bases from V and 7 bases from J, leaving 13 bases between. This CDR3 has 13 residues. Per the germline V gene, CDR1 is SGHKS and CDR2 is YYEKEE (reference sequence). The CDR3 is CASSSQGLSEAFF. CDR3 bases: TGTGCCAGCAGCTCCCAGGGGCTTAGTGAAGCTTTCTTT.

V usage is TRBV5-1 and J usage is TRBJ2-1; 7 bases are a match to TRBD2. CDR1 SGHRS and CDR2 YFSETQ come from the germline V gene. V shed 5 bases, J shed 10 bases, and the junction held 6 bases outside the gene matches. The CDR3 runs to 12 residues. CDR3 protein: CASSRLAYEQFF. The CDR3 nucleotides are TGCGCCAGCAGTAGACTAGCCTACGAGCAGTTCTTC.

J is TRBJ1-1 and V is TRBV6-6; no clear D gene. The germline CDR1 and CDR2 sequences are MNHNY and SVGAGI (reference sequence). The V gene lost 7 bases and the J gene lost 8 bases, with 11 bases spanning the gap. There are 11 residues in the CDR3. CDR3: CASILDVEAFF. The DNA of the CDR3 is TGTGCCAGCATCCTGGACGTGGAAGCTTTCTTT.

The chain combines TRBV6-5 with TRBJ1-1; D call uncertain. Deletions cut 3 bases from V and 4 bases from J, with 15 bases between. The length of the CDR3 is 15 residues. The germline gives CDR1 MNHEY, CDR2 SVGAGI. DNA of the CDR3: TGTGCCAGCAGTTATTCGTGGGGAATCGGCACTGAAGCTTTCTTT. Its translation: CASSYSWGIGTEAFF.

The V call is TRBV19, the J call TRBJ2-3; TRBD1 might be the D (6 bases). This CDR3 is 14 amino acids long. Germline lookup yields CDR1 LNHDA and CDR2 SQIVND (reference sequence). V was pared by 9 bases and J by 6 bases, with 19 bases between. CDR3 nucleotides: TGTGCCAGCCGTTTACAGGGTGAGAGTGATACGCAGTATTTT. Its protein is CASRLQGESDTQYF.

V usage is TRBV4-1 and J usage is TRBJ2-7, with TRBD1 matching over 9 bases. The CDR3 spans 16 residues. V shed 4 bases and J 1 base; nucleotides not matched to a gene: 8. Looked up from germline, CDR1 is MGHRA and CDR2 is YSYEKL. The DNA of the CDR3 is TGCGCCAGCAGCCGAATCCCAGGGACAGGGTCCTACGAGCAGTACTTC. The encoded protein is CASSRIPGTGSYEQYF.

V gene TRBV7-9 combines with J gene TRBJ1-3, with 9 bases matching TRBD1. With V trimmed by 4 bases and J by 0 bases, 4 bases remained unmatched. CDR3 length: 16 residues. Germline V CDR1 and CDR2: SEHNR, FQNEAQ (reference sequence). The CDR3 loop is CASSWGQGLSGNTIYF. CDR3 DNA sequence: TGTGCCAGCAGCTGGGGACAGGGCCTCTCTGGAAACACCATATATTTT.

This chain uses TRBV11-2 with TRBJ2-7; D is possibly TRBD2 (5 bases). The V end was cut by 4 bases, the J end by 9 bases, with 16 bases between. Looked up from germline, CDR1 is SGHAT and CDR2 is FQNNGV. The CDR3 contains 13 residues. The CDR3 sequence: CASSSQAGGGQYF. DNA for the CDR3: TGTGCCAGCAGCTCCCAAGCCGGTGGAGGGCAGTACTTC. Full variable domain (missing parts from reference TRBV11-2 and TRBJ2-7): EAGVAQSPRYKIIEKRQSVAFWCNPISGHATLYWYQQILGQGPKLLIQFQNNGVVDDSQLPKDRFSAERLKGVDSTLKIQPAKLEDSAVYLCASSSQAGGGQYFGPGTRLTVT.

This chain connects TRBV2 to TRBJ2-5, with D possibly TRBD2 on 6 matching bases. This CDR3 is built from 14 residues. Trimming left V 5 bases short and J 6 bases short, with 16 bases between. Germline CDR1 and CDR2: SNHLY and FYNNEI. The DNA of the CDR3 is TGTGCCAGCAGTCCCGGGAGTCCTAAACAGACCCAGTACTTC. Its translation is CASSPGSPKQTQYF.

This clone appeared once. The chain combines TRBV11-2 with TRBJ2-5; D tentatively fits TRBD1 or TRBD2 (5 bases each). Germline V gene data show CDR1 as SGHAT and CDR2 as FQNNGV. Trimming shortened V by 0 bases and J by 5 bases, and 13 bases separated the two germline ends. There are 15 residues in the CDR3. The CDR3 here is CASSLDLGEWETQYF. Written as DNA, the CDR3 is TGTGCCAGCAGCTTAGATCTGGGGGAGTGGGAGACCCAGTACTTC. Combining the CDR3 with reference TRBV11-2 and TRBJ2-5 gives the whole variable domain EAGVAQSPRYKIIEKRQSVAFWCNPISGHATLYWYQQILGQGPKLLIQFQNNGVVDDSQLPKDRFSAERLKGVDSTLKIQPAKLEDSAVYLCASSLDLGEWETQYFGPGTRLLVL.

The chain links TRBV15 to TRBJ2-2, with D perhaps given as TRBD1 or TRBD2 (5 bases each). Germline V gene lookup returns CDR1 LNHNV and CDR2 YYDKDF (reference sequence). Trimming stripped 3 bases from V and 7 bases from J, with 18 bases between. This CDR3 contains 16 residues. This chain's CDR3 is CATSRGTGTLDGELFF. Here the CDR3 DNA reads TGTGCCACCAGCAGGGGCACCGGGACGTTAGACGGGGAGCTGTTTTTT.

V is TRBV5-1 and J is TRBJ2-1, with TRBD1 matching over 8 bases. The J segment lost 8 bases and the V segment lost 5 bases, leaving 12 bases of the junction unmatched. CDR3 length: 15 residues. Germline-derived CDR1 and CDR2 are SGHRS and YFSETQ. The CDR3 DNA is TGCGCCAGCAGGGCCGCAGGGGGCTTTAATCATGAGCAGTTCTTC. It translates to CASRAAGGFNHEQFF.

V and J are TRBV28 and TRBJ1-5, with no clear D. The CDR3 is made up of 12 amino acids. CDR1 is MDHEN, CDR2 SYDVKM, per germline. With 6 bases removed from V and 5 bases from J, the gap between germline ends came to 8 bases. DNA of the CDR3: TGTGCCAGCAGGTTTGGAGATCAGCCCCAGCATTTT. Translation gives CASRFGDQPQHF.

The chain couples TRBV18 to TRBJ1-4; a weak D match, TRBD1 (6 bases). Trimming took off 3 bases at V and 7 bases at J, with 18 bases between the two ends. The CDR3 covers 16 residues. Germline CDR1 KGHSH, CDR2 LQKENI. CDR3 DNA: TGTGCCAGCTCACCTGAGGGGGGAGACATCTTTGAAAAACTGTTTTTT. It encodes CASSPEGGDIFEKLFF.

This chain uses TRBV27 with TRBJ1-5; maybe TRBD1 (5 bases). Trimming pared 5 bases from V and 3 bases from J, leaving 14 bases between. The length of the CDR3 is 15 residues. The germline gives CDR1 MNHEY, CDR2 SMNVEV (reference sequence). This CDR3 is CASSPWQGFNQPQHF. The CDR3 bases are TGTGCCAGCAGTCCCTGGCAGGGATTCAATCAGCCCCAGCATTTT.

The chain links TRBV7-9 to TRBJ2-1; 11 nucleotides align to TRBD2. The CDR3 loop spans 14 amino acids. V trimming: 6 bases; J trimming: 4 bases; junction bases outside the gene matches: 2. Per the germline V gene, CDR1 is SEHNR and CDR2 is FQNEAQ (reference sequence). The CDR3 region has the DNA TGTGCCAGCAGGACTAGCGGGGATTACAATGAGCAGTTCTTC. Translated, it gives CASRTSGDYNEQFF.

The CDR3 spells CASSPDRISTDTQYF. CDR3 in DNA: TGTGCCAGCAGTCCGGACAGGATCAGCACAGATACGCAGTATTTT. V usage is TRBV6-5 and J usage is TRBJ2-3; TRBD1 matches 7 bases. V dropped 5 bases and J dropped 0; count of bases not matched to a gene: 5. The length of the CDR3 is 15 residues. Germline V gene data show CDR1 as MNHEY and CDR2 as SVGAGI.